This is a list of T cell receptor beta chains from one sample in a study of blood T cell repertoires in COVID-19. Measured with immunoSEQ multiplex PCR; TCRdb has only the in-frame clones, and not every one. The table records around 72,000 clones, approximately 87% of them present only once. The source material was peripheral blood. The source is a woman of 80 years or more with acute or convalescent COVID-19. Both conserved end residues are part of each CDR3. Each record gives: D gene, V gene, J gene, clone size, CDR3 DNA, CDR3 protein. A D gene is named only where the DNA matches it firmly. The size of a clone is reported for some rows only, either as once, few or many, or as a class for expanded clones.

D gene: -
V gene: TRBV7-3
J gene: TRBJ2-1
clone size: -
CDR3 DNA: TGTGCCAGCAGCCTCTGGAACCCAGCAACGACCCCCGGAGAGGTTGGTTATGAGCAGTTCTTC
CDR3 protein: CASSLWNPATTPGEVGYEQFF

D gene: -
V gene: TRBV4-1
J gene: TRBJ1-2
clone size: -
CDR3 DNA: TGCGCCAGCAGCCATTTCTTCCCGACTAGGGCTAACTATGGCTACACCTTC
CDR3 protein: CASSHFFPTRANYGYTF

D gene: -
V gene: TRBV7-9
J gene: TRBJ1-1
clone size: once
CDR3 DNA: TGTGCCAGCAGCCCGACCAATTCGAGGAGGACTGAAGCTTTCTTT
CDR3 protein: CASSPTNSRRTEAFF

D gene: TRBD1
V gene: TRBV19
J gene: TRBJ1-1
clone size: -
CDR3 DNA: TGTGCCAGTAGTAAGGGACAGGGCTGGGGCACTGAAGCTTTCTTT
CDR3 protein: CASSKGQGWGTEAFF

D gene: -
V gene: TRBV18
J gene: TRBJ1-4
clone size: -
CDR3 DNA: TGTGCCAGCTCCCCTAAACCGACAGGAGCTACAACTAATGAAAAACTGTTTTTT
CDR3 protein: CASSPKPTGATTNEKLFF

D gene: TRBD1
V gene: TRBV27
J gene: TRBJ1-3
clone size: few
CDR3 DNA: TGTGCCAGCAGTAAGGACAGGGGCTACTCTGGAAACACCATATATTTT
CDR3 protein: CASSKDRGYSGNTIYF

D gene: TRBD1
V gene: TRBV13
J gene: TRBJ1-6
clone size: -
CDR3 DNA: TGTGCCAGCAGCCCGGGGACAGGGGACTCACCCCTCCACTTT
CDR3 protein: CASSPGTGDSPLHF

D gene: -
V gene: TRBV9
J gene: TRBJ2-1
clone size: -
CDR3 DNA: TGTGCCATTCCATATCAGGAGGCCCCGCGGAAACCGCAGTTCTTC
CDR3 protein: CAIPYQEAPRKPQFF

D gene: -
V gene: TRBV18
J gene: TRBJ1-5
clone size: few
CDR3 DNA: TGTGCCAGCTCACCCAATAGCAATCAGCCCCAGCATTTT
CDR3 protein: CASSPNSNQPQHF

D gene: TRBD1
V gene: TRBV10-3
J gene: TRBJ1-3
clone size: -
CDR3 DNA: TGTGCCATCAGTGGCTCGGGACAGGTACTCTCTGGAAACACCATATATTTT
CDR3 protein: CAISGSGQVLSGNTIYF

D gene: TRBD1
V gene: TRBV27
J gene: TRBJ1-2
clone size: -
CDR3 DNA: TGTGCCAGCAAGACGACAGGGGGTACCATTGGCTACACCTTC
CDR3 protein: CASKTTGGTIGYTF

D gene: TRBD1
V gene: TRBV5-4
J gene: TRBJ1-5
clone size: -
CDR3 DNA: TGTGCCAGCAGCTTATGGACAGGGGGAAGCAATCAGCCCCAGCATTTT
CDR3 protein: CASSLWTGGSNQPQHF

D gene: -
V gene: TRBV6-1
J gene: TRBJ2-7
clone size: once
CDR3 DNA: TGTGCCAGCAGTGAAGTCCAACCAGGCGCACTGGGCGAGCAGTACTTC
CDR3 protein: CASSEVQPGALGEQYF

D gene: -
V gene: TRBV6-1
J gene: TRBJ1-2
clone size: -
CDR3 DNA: TGTGCCAGCCTCCAGGATAAGGGGGATGGCTACACCTTC
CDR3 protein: CASLQDKGDGYTF

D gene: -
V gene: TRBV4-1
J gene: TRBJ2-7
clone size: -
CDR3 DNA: TGCGCCAGCAGCCAAGAGGCAAGCTCCTACGAGCAGTACTTC
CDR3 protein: CASSQEASSYEQYF

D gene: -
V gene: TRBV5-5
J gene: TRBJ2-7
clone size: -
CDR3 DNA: TGTGCCAGCAGCGGGGCCTGGAAAACCTACGAGCAGTACTTC
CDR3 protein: CASSGAWKTYEQYF

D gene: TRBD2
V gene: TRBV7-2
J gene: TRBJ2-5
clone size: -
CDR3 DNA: TGTGCCAGCAGCTTGAACGGGGGGCAAGAGACCCAGTACTTC
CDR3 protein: CASSLNGGQETQYF

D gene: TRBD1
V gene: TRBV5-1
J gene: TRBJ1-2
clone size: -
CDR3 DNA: TGCGCCAGCAGCGCGACAGGGGGCGGCGGCTACACCTTC
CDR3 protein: CASSATGGGGYTF

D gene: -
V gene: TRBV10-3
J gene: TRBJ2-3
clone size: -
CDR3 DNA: TGTGCCATCAGTGAGTCGTTAGTCGGTACGCAGTATTTT
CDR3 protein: CAISESLVGTQYF

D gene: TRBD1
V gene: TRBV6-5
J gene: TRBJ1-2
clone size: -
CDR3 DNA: TGTGCCAGCAGCCTGGAATTCCAGGGGGCTAGTGGCTACACCTTC
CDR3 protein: CASSLEFQGASGYTF

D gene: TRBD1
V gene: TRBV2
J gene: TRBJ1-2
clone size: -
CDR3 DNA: TGTGCCAGCCAGACAGGGGGCTATGGCTACACCTTC
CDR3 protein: CASQTGGYGYTF

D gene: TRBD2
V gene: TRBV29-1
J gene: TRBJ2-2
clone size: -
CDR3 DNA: TGCAGCGTTGCGGGTAGCGGGGGCCGGCGGGTCGGGGAGCTGTTTTTT
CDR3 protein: CSVAGSGGRRVGELFF

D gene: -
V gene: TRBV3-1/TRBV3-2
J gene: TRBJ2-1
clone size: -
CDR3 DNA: TGTGCCAGCAGCCCCCAGGACAGTGAGCAGTTCTTC
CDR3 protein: CASSPQDSEQFF

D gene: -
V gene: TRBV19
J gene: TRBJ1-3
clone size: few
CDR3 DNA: TGTGCCAGCGAGAGCTCTGGAAACACCATATATTTT
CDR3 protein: CASESSGNTIYF

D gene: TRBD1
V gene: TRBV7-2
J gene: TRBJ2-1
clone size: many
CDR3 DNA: TGTGCCAGCAGCTTAGCGGGCAGGACAGGGCATGAGCAGTTCTTC
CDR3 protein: CASSLAGRTGHEQFF

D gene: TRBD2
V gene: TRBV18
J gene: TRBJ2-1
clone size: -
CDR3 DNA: TGTGCCAGCTCATGGGGACTAGCGGGAGACAATGAGCAGTTCTTC
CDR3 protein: CASSWGLAGDNEQFF

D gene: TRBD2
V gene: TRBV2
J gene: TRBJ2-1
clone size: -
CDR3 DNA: TGTGCCAGCTCCGAATACCACGGGGGGGCGGGCTATGAGCAGTTCTTC
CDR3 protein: CASSEYHGGAGYEQFF

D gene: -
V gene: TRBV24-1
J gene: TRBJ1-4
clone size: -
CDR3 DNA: TGTGCCACCAGTGATCTGTGGAACTCACAGGGACTGTTTTTT
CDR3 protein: CATSDLWNSQGLFF

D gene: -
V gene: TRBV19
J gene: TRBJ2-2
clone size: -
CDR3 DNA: TGTGCCACCTCGACAGCCCTTAACACCGGGGAGCTGTTTTTT
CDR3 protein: CATSTALNTGELFF

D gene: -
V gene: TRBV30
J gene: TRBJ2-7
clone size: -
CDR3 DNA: TGTGCCTGGAGCCTGGGCCAGGGAACCTACGAGCAGTACTTC
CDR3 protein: CAWSLGQGTYEQYF

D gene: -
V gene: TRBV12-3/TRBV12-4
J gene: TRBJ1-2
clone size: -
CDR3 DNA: TGTGCCAGCAGCCCCCTATCTAACTATGGCTACACCTTC
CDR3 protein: CASSPLSNYGYTF

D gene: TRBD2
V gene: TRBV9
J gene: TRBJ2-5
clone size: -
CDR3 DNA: TGTGCCAGCAGCCCCCGAGGTACTAGCGGGAACCGGCAAGAGACCCAGTACTTC
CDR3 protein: CASSPRGTSGNRQETQYF

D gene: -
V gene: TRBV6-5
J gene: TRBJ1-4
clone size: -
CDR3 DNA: TGTGCCAGCCGAGATGCAACTAATGAAAAACTGTTTTTT
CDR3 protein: CASRDATNEKLFF

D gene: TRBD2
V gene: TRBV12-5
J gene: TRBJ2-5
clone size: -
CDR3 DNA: TGTGCTAGTGGTTTGGGGGTATCTAGCGGGAGGGAAGAGACCCAGTACTTC
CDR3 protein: CASGLGVSSGREETQYF

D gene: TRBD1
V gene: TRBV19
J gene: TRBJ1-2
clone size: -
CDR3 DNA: TGTGCCAGTAGTATAGACGGCTGGGACAGCAATGCGTATGGCTACACCTTC
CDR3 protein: CASSIDGWDSNAYGYTF

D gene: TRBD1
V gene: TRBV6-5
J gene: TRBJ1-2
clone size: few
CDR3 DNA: TGTGCCAGCAGCCGGGACAGGCCCGCTTTGGGAGGCTACACCTTC
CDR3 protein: CASSRDRPALGGYTF

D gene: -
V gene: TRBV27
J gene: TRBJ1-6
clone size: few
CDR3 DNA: TGTGCCAGCACCCGAAGGGGCAGCACCTTCTCCTATAATTCACCCCTCCACTTT
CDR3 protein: CASTRRGSTFSYNSPLHF

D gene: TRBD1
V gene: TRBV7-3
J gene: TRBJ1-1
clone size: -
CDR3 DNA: TGTGCCAGCAGCTCCGGGACAGTGAACACTGAAGCTTTCTTT
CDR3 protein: CASSSGTVNTEAFF

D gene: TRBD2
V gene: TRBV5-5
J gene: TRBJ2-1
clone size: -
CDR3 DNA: TGTGCCAGCAGCCGAAGCGGGACTTCCTACAATGAGCAGTTCTTC
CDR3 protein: CASSRSGTSYNEQFF

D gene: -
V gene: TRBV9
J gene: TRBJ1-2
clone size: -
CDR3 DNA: TGTGCCAGCAGCCCGGGTGCCGCACCTCCGGATGGCTACACCTTC
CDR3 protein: CASSPGAAPPDGYTF

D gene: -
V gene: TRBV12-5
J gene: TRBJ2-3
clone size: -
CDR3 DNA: TGTGCTAGTGGTCGGACAGATACGCAGTATTTT
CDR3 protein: CASGRTDTQYF

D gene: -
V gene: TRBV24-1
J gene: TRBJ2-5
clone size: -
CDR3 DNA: TGTGCCACCAGTGAATCCACCGGGACAACCGAGACCCAGTACTTC
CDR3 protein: CATSESTGTTETQYF

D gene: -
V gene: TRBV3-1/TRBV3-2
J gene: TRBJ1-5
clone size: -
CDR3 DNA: TGTGCCAGCAGCCAAGGATGGGGGGGGGCAAGCAATCAGCCCCAGCATTTT
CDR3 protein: CASSQGWGGASNQPQHF

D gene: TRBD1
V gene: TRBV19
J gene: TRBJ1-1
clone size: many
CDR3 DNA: TGTGCCAGTGGGGGACAGGGGGCAAATGAAGCTTTCTTT
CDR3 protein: CASGGQGANEAFF

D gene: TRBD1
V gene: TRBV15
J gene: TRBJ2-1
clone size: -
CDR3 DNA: TGTGCCACCAGCAGGGGACAGGACAATGAGCAGTTCTTC
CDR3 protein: CATSRGQDNEQFF

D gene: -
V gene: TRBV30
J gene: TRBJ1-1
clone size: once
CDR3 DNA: TGTGCCTGGGAACAGGGTTTGAACACTGAAGCTTTCTTT
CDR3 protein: CAWEQGLNTEAFF

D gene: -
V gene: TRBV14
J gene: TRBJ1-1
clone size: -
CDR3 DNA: TGTGCCAGCAGCCAAGTAGGGGGGAACACTGAAGCTTTCTTT
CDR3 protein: CASSQVGGNTEAFF

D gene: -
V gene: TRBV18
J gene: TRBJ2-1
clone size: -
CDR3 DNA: TGTGCCAGCTCACCAGTGAAGGACACTCGTCAGGATGAGCAGTTCTTC
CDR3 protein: CASSPVKDTRQDEQFF

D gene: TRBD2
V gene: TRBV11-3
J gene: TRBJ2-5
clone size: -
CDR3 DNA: TGTGCCAGCAGCTCCTTTGGGGCGGGGGGAGAGACCCAGTACTTC
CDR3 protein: CASSSFGAGGETQYF

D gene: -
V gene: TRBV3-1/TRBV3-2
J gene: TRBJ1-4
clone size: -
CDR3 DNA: TGTGCCAGCAGCCAATATTACTTCGAGGCAACTAATGAAAAACTGTTTTTT
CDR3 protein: CASSQYYFEATNEKLFF